This TCR beta chain appears in the sequencing data of a study of CD8+ T cells in alopecia areata. For the study at large: The study gave treated patients oral tofacitinib at 5 to 10 mg twice daily. Tofacitinib therapy took 6 to 18 months; 6 months off drug came after.

Alopecia areata patients provided lesional scalp punch biopsies and peripheral blood. TCR sequencing used cDNA made by reverse transcription of extracted RNA. Measured with immunoSEQ multiplex PCR; TCRdb has only the in-frame clones, and not every one. The sample carries 150,000 to 200,000 clones, less than 75% recorded once. Germline V CDR1 and CDR2: SGHAT, FQNNGV. Germline trimming cut 0 bases from V and 0 bases from J; bases unmatched to any gene: 2. The CDR3 is made up of 16 amino acids. This clone was detected a few times. Here the sequenced sample was CD8+ T cells sorted from blood, taken at week 0. This TCR derives from a human donor with alopecia areata. The J gene is TRBJ1-1, the V gene TRBV11-2; 9 nucleotides line up with TRBD1. CDR3 nucleotide sequence: TGTGCCAGCAGCTTAGACGACAGGGGGATGAACACTGAAGCTTTCTTT. Protein product: CASSLDDRGMNTEAFF.